This T cell receptor beta chain was documented in a study of cytomegalovirus exposure and HLA in healthy donors. Study-level results: As a later analysis revealed, most CMV-associated TCR beta chains appeared HLA-restricted. Equally common other TCR beta chains were less clonally expanded than HLA-associated ones, a later analysis found.

Concerning this clone itself: The antigen is undetermined.

A multiplex PCR was run with 60 Vbeta primers and 13 Jbeta primers. TCRdb's copy holds only in-frame clones and misses some; the assay was immunoSEQ multiplex PCR. This table has about 160,000 clones, less than 85% appearing once. Germline CDR1 reads MDHEN; CDR2 reads SYDVKM. V lost 6 bases, J lost 4 bases, and 7 bases lay in between. This CDR3 has 12 residues. The donors comprised healthy bone marrow donors. The source of this sequence is a man aged 60 to 69 in good health and CMV-seronegative. The sequencing sample was made of PBMCs. The V gene is TRBV28, the J gene TRBJ1-5; D possibly corresponds to TRBD1 (5 bases). The CDR3 region is CASRAGNQPQHF. For the CDR3, the DNA is TGTGCCAGCAGGGCAGGGAATCAGCCCCAGCATTTT.